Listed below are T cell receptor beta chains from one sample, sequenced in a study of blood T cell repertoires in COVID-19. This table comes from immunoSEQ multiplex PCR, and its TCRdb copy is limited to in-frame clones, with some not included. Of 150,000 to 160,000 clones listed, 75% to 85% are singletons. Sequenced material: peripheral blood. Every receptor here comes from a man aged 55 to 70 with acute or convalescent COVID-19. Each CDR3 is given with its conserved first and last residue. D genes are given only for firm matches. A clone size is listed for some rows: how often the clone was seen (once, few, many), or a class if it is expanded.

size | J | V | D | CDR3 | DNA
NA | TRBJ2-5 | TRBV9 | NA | CASSPEGGFRETQYF | TGTGCCAGCAGCCCCGAGGGGGGGTTCCGAGAGACCCAGTACTTC
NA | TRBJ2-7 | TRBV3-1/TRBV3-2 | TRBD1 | CASSQQGAYEQYF | TGTGCCAGCAGCCAACAGGGGGCCTACGAGCAGTACTTC
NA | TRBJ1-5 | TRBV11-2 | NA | CASSLGAERGSNQPQHF | TGTGCCAGCAGCTTAGGAGCCGAAAGGGGAAGCAATCAGCCCCAGCATTTT
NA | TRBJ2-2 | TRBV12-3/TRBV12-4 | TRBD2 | CASTRGVGELFF | TGTGCCAGCACCCGGGGGGTTGGGGAGCTGTTTTTT
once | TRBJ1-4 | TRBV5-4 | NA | CASSSADSASEKLFF | TGTGCCAGCAGCTCCGCTGACAGCGCCTCAGAAAAACTGTTTTTT
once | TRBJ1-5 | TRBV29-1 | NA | CSVSAGNGDQPQHF | TGCAGCGTTTCCGCGGGGAATGGGGATCAGCCCCAGCATTTT
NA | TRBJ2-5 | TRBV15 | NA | CATSRDSGKETQYF | TGTGCCACCAGCAGAGATTCAGGGAAAGAGACCCAGTACTTC
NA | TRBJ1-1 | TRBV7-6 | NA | CASSLGGGEAFF | TGTGCCAGCAGCTTAGGAGGGGGGGAGGCTTTCTTT
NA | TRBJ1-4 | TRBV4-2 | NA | CASSQSAPGLAEKLFF | TGTGCCAGCAGCCAATCGGCCCCAGGGTTGGCTGAAAAACTGTTTTTT
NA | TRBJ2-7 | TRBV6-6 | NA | CASSYYRQGLYEQYF | TGTGCCAGCAGTTACTACCGACAGGGACTCTACGAGCAGTACTTC
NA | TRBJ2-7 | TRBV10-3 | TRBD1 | CAISGGQAEEQYF | TGTGCCATCAGTGGTGGACAGGCAGAGGAGCAGTACTTC
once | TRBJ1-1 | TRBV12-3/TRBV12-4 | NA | CASATRANTKAFF | TGTGCCAGCGCTACCAGGGCGAACACTAAAGCTTTCTTT
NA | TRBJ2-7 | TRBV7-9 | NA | CASSGGQGGSYEQYF | TGTGCCAGCAGCGGCGGGCAGGGGGGATCCTACGAGCAGTACTTC
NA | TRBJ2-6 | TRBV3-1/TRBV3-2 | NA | CASSQDLGGSGANVLTF | TGTGCCAGCAGCCAAGATTTGGGGGGCTCTGGGGCCAACGTCCTGACTTTC
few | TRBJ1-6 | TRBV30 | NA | CAWSVGLEDRSPLHF | TGTGCCTGGAGTGTCGGGTTGGAGGATCGGTCACCCCTCCACTTT
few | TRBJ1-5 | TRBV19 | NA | CASSTRDQPQHF | TGTGCCAGTAGTACGAGGGATCAGCCCCAGCATTTT
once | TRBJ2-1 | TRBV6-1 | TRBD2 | CASNEAGASSYNEQFF | TGTGCCAGCAATGAAGCGGGGGCTAGCTCCTACAATGAGCAGTTCTTC
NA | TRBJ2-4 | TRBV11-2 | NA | CASSLEKASNIQYF | TGTGCCAGCAGCTTAGAAAAAGCTAGCAACATTCAGTACTTC
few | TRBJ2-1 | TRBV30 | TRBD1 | CAWSVTGIYNEQFF | TGTGCCTGGAGTGTGACAGGGATCTACAATGAGCAGTTCTTC
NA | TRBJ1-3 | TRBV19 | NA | CASSSGSSGNTIYF | TGTGCCAGTAGTAGCGGAAGCTCTGGAAACACCATATATTTT
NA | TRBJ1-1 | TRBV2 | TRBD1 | CASRPDRGNTEAFF | TGTGCCAGCAGACCCGACAGGGGAAATACTGAAGCTTTCTTT
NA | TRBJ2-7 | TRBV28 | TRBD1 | CASSFLPGTGSTYEQYF | TGTGCCAGCAGTTTCCTCCCGGGGACAGGGTCGACCTACGAGCAGTACTTC
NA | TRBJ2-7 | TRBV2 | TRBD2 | CASSDWGLAGGPTYEQYF | TGTGCCAGCAGTGATTGGGGACTAGCGGGAGGGCCGACCTACGAGCAGTACTTC
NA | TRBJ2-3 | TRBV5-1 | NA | CASSWRGGAGQADTQYF | TGCGCCAGCAGCTGGCGTGGGGGGGCGGGTCAGGCGGATACGCAGTATTTT
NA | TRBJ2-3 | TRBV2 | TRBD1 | CASKTGGSTDTQYF | TGTGCCAGCAAAACAGGGGGGAGCACAGATACGCAGTATTTT
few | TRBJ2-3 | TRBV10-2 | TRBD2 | CASTGRAVEAQYF | TGCGCCAGCACAGGGAGGGCGGTGGAAGCGCAGTATTTT
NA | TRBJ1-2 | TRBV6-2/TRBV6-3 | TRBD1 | CASSPDRVQTF | TGTGCCAGCAGCCCCGACAGGGTGCAGACCTTC
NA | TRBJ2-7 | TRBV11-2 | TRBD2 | CASTRTSGGAYEQYF | TGTGCCAGCACCCGGACTAGCGGGGGGGCCTACGAGCAGTACTTC
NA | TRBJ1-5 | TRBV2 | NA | CASSEQGGDQPQHF | TGTGCCAGCAGTGAGCAAGGAGGGGATCAGCCCCAGCATTTT
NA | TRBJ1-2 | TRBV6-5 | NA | CASSYEGGYGYTF | TGTGCCAGCAGTTACGAGGGCGGCTATGGCTACACCTTC
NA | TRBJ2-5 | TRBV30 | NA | CAWSSPGHPRQETQYF | TGTGCCTGGAGTTCACCAGGGCATCCTCGTCAAGAGACCCAGTACTTC
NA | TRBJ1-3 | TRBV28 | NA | CASKPNLGSGNTIYF | TGTGCCAGCAAACCGAACCTCGGGTCTGGAAACACCATATATTTT
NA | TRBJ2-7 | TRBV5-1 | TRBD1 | CASSLAPGGPYEQYF | TGCGCCAGCAGCTTGGCGCCAGGGGGCCCCTACGAGCAGTACTTC
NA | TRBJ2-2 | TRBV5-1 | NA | CASSLGAGGTGELFF | TGCGCCAGCAGCTTGGGAGCCGGCGGGACCGGGGAGCTGTTTTTT
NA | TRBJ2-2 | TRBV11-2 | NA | CASSLFQGRTGELFF | TGTGCCAGCAGCTTATTCCAGGGAAGAACCGGGGAGCTGTTTTTT
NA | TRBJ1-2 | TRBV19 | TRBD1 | CASSLLPDRAYGYTF | TGTGCCAGTAGTCTCCTCCCCGACAGGGCCTATGGCTACACCTTC
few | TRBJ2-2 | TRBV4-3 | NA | CASSQGYLNTGELFF | TGCGCCAGCAGCCAGGGCTACTTGAACACCGGGGAGCTGTTTTTT
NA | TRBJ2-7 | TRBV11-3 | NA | CASSLVEVPEQYF | TGTGCCAGCAGCTTAGTTGAGGTTCCCGAGCAGTACTTC
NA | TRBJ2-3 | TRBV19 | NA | CASSPQGHSLSSTDTQYF | TGTGCCAGTAGTCCCCAGGGCCACTCACTTTCTAGCACAGATACGCAGTATTTT
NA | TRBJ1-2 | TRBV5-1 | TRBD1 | CASNMGQGEYGYTF | TGCGCCAGCAATATGGGACAGGGGGAATATGGCTACACCTTC